A selection of T cell receptor beta chains follows, all from one sample in a study of beta chain features in type 1 diabetes. This table comes from immunoSEQ multiplex PCR, and its TCRdb copy is limited to in-frame clones, with some not included. The sample lists 810,000 or so clones; roughly a sixth were seen once. The specimen was naive CD4+ T cells from blood. All receptors come from a young woman in good health. Both conserved end residues are part of each CDR3. The D gene is left open where the match is weak. Expanded clones are given a class, and other clones once, few, many or no size at all.

.	.	TRBV6-6	TRBJ2-7	TGTGCCAGCAGCCGGGATGTTTCCTCCTACGAGCAGTACTTC	CASSRDVSSYEQYF
.	.	TRBV28	TRBJ2-7	TGTGCCAGCAGTTTACCCGGTACCTACGAGCAGTACTTC	CASSLPGTYEQYF
few	.	TRBV7-9	TRBJ1-1	TGTGCCAGCCGCGAGGAAGAGGGGGGCACTGAAGCTTTCTTT	CASREEEGGTEAFF
few	.	TRBV5-6	TRBJ1-2	TGTGCCAGCAGCTTGGGGTTCGGCTACACCTTC	CASSLGFGYTF
.	TRBD2	TRBV11-2	TRBJ2-7	TGTGCCAGCAGCTTACCAAGGACTAGCGGGAGCGAGCAGTACTTC	CASSLPRTSGSEQYF
few	.	TRBV28	TRBJ2-3	TGTGCCAGCAGTTGGGGCAGGGCGGCAGATACGCAGTATTTT	CASSWGRAADTQYF
.	.	TRBV10-3	TRBJ1-1	TGTGCCATCAGTGTAGGGTCGAGCACTGAAGCTTTCTTT	CAISVGSSTEAFF
few	.	TRBV7-3	TRBJ2-1	TGTGCCAGCAGCCTAGGACCGGATCGAGGTTACAATGAGCAGTTCTTC	CASSLGPDRGYNEQFF
.	.	TRBV11-2	TRBJ2-7	TGTGCCAGCAGGAAAATACCGGGACCCCGCTCCTACGAGCAGTACTTC	CASRKIPGPRSYEQYF
.	TRBD2	TRBV7-9	TRBJ2-3	TGTGCCAGCAGCTTAGGTCAGCGGGATGGCACAGATACGCAGTATTTT	CASSLGQRDGTDTQYF
few	.	TRBV19	TRBJ2-2	TGTGCCAGTAGTATGTCCCCGGGACGGATTACCGGGGAGCTGTTTTTT	CASSMSPGRITGELFF
.	TRBD2	TRBV18	TRBJ2-6	TGTGCCAGCTCACCGACACTAGGGACTAGTTATAGTGGCTCTGGGGCCAACGTCCTGACTTTC	CASSPTLGTSYSGSGANVLTF
.	.	TRBV4-3	TRBJ2-3	TGCGCCAGCAGCCAAGAAGGACAGAGAAGCACAGATACGCAGTATTTT	CASSQEGQRSTDTQYF
.	.	TRBV20-1	TRBJ2-5	TGCAGTGCGTGGAGTGAAGAGACCCAGTACTTC	CSAWSEETQYF
few	.	TRBV5-4	TRBJ1-2	TGTGCCAGCAGGGTATGGTCCGGGTTACTCGACTATGGCTACACCTTC	CASRVWSGLLDYGYTF
.	TRBD1	TRBV19	TRBJ1-5	TGTGCCAGTAGTGTCGCACAGGGGCGACAGCCCCAGCATTTT	CASSVAQGRQPQHF
.	.	TRBV4-2	TRBJ2-6	TGTGCCAGCAGCCAGTACCCACAGATCGGTGGGGCCAACGTCCTGACTTTC	CASSQYPQIGGANVLTF
few	.	TRBV9	TRBJ2-2	TGTGCCAGCAGGGCAGGGTTGAACACCGGGGAGCTGTTTTTT	CASRAGLNTGELFF